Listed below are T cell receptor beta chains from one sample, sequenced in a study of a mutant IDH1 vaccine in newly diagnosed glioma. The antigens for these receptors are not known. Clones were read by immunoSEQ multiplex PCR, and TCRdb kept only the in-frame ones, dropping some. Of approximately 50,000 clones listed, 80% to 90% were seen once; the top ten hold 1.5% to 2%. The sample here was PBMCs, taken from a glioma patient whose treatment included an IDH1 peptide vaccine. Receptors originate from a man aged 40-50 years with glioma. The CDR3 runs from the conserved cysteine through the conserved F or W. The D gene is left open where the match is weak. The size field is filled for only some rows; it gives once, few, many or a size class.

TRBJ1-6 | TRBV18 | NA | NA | TGTGCCAGCTCAAGCGCAGTAAGGAATTCACCCCTCCACTTT | CASSSAVRNSPLHF
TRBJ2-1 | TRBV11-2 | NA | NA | TGTGCCAGCAGCTTAGAGTCTGGTTTTCAGGACAATGAGCAGTTCTTC | CASSLESGFQDNEQFF
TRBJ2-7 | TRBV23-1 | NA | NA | TGCGCCAGAGCCAGGGGCGAGCAGTACTTC | CARARGEQYF
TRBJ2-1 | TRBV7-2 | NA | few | TGTGCCAGCAGCCCTCGGTTAGCGGACAGCTCGGGCAATGAGCAGTTCTTC | CASSPRLADSSGNEQFF
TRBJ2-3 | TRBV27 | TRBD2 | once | TGTGCCAGCAGCCAACCGGGACTAGCGAGCACAGATACGCAGTATTTT | CASSQPGLASTDTQYF
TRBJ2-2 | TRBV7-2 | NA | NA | TGTGCCAGCAGCTTAAACAGGAACACCGGGGAGCTGTTTTTT | CASSLNRNTGELFF
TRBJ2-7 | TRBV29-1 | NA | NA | TGCAGCGTTGAAGTTCAAAGCTCCTACGAGCAGTACTTC | CSVEVQSSYEQYF
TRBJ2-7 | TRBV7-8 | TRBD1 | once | TGTGCCAGCAGCAGAGGACAGGCGTACGAGCAGTACTTC | CASSRGQAYEQYF
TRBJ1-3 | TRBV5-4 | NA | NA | TGTGCCAGCAGCGAGCAGGGGACACGAAACACCATATATTTT | CASSEQGTRNTIYF
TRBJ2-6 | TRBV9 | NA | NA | TGTGCCAGCAGCGTGGCTTCTGGGGCCAACGTCCTGACTTTC | CASSVASGANVLTF
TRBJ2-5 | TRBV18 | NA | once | TGTGCCAGCTCACCATCCATCGAAGAGACCCAGTACTTC | CASSPSIEETQYF
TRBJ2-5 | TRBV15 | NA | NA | TGTGCCACCAGCAGAGATGGAAAGGGGAAGGAGACCCAGTACTTC | CATSRDGKGKETQYF
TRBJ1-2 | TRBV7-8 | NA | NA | TGTGCCAGCAGCCGTACAGGGAGGTCCTCAAACTATGGCTACACCTTC | CASSRTGRSSNYGYTF
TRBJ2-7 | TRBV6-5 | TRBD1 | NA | TGTGCCAGCAGTCCCCCGACAGGGTCCAACGAGCAGTACTTC | CASSPPTGSNEQYF
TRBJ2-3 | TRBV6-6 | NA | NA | TGTGCCAGCAGCGGCCGCGGGGTCACAGATACGCAGTATTTT | CASSGRGVTDTQYF
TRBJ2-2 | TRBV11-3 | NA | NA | TGTGCCAGCAGCTTAGGCACGAACACCGGGGAGCTGTTTTTT | CASSLGTNTGELFF
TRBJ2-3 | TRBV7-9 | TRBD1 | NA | TGTGCCAGCAGCTTACAGGATACAGGGGTGGTGGGAGATACGCAGTATTTT | CASSLQDTGVVGDTQYF
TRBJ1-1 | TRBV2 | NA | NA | TGTGCCAGCAGTCCAAGCGGCAGGATGAACACTGAAGCTTTCTTT | CASSPSGRMNTEAFF
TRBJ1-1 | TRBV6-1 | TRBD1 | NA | TGTGCCAGCATGGAACACAGGGGATTGAGTGAAGCTTTCTTT | CASMEHRGLSEAFF
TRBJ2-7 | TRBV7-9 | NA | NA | TGTGCCACTTCATTCGTTGCCTCCTACGAGCAGTACTTC | CATSFVASYEQYF
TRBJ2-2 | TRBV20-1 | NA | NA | TGCAGTGCTTACCCGTCCGGGGAGCTGTTTTTT | CSAYPSGELFF
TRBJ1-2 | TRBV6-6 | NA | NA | TGTGCCAGCAGTTATAAAGACGGCTATGGCTACACCTTC | CASSYKDGYGYTF
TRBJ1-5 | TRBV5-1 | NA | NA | TGCGCCAGCAGCCCGGGAGGGGGGCGCGGTCAGCCCCAGCATTTT | CASSPGGGRGQPQHF
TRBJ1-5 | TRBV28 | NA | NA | TGTGCCAGCAGTAGGGAGGGTATCCAGCCCCAGCATTTT | CASSREGIQPQHF
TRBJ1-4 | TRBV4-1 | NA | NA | TGCGCCAGCAGCCCAACCGGCCCCGGGGGACGTACTTTT | CASSPTGPGGRTF
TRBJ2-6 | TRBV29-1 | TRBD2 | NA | TGCAGCGTTGGGGGACTAGCGGGAGTTTTCTCTGGGGCCAACGTCCTGACTTTC | CSVGGLAGVFSGANVLTF
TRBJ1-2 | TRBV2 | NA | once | TGTGCCAGCAGTGAGAGGGGACTATACTATGGCTACACCTTC | CASSERGLYYGYTF
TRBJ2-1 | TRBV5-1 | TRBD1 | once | TGCGCCAGCAGCCAGCCCGGACAGGGGGGGAATGAGCAGTTCTTC | CASSQPGQGGNEQFF
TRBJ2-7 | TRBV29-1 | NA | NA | TGCAGCGTTGTGAGTTCCTACGAGCAGTACTTC | CSVVSSYEQYF
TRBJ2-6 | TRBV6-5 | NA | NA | TGTGCCAGCAGTTACTCCACCCTGATTAGCGTCCTGACTTTC | CASSYSTLISVLTF
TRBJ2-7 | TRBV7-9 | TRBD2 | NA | TGTGCCAGCAGCTTAGCGCAGTCTAGCGGGAGTTACTACGAGCAGTACTTC | CASSLAQSSGSYYEQYF
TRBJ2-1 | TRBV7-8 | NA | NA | TGTGCCAGCAGCTCAAGGGTATTCCAGTTCTTC | CASSSRVFQFF
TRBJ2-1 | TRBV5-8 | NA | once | TGTGCCAGCAGCTTGTCTTTCCAGGCCGTCTACAATGAGCAGTTCTTC | CASSLSFQAVYNEQFF
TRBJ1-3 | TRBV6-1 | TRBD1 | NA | TGTGCCAGCAGGAGACAGGGAAGCTCTGGAAACACCATATATTTT | CASRRQGSSGNTIYF
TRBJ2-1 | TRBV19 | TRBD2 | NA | TGTGCCAGTAGTCCTGCTAGCGGTGCCGGTGAGCAGTTCTTC | CASSPASGAGEQFF
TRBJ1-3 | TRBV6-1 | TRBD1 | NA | TGTGCCAGCAGGCCTCAACAGGGGAGAACGGACACCATATATTTT | CASRPQQGRTDTIYF
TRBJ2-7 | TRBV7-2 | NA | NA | TGTGCCAGCAGCTGGCTTTCCAGCTACGAGCAGTACTTC | CASSWLSSYEQYF
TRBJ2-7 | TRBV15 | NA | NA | TGTGCCACCAGCCAGAGAGGGGGAACCGAGCAGTACTTC | CATSQRGGTEQYF
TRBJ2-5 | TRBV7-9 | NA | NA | TGTGCCAGCAGCTCAAGGGGGTCCCCAGAGACCCAGTACTTC | CASSSRGSPETQYF
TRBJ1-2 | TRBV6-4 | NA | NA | TGTGCCAGATGGAAGGATGGCTACACCTTC | CARWKDGYTF
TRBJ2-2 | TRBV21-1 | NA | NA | TGTGCCAGCAGCAAAGAACCGGGAGGGCCTCACGGGGAGCTGTTTTTT | CASSKEPGGPHGELFF
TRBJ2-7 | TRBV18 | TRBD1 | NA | TGTGCCAGCTCGGTCACCAGGGGGTCCTACGAGCAGTACTTC | CASSVTRGSYEQYF
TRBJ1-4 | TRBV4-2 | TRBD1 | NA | TGTGCCAGCAGCCGCGGGACAGCAACTAATGAAAAACTGTTTTTT | CASSRGTATNEKLFF
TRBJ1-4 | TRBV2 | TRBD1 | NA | TGTGCCAGCAGGGGGACAGGCGGTCGGGAAAAACTGTTTTTT | CASRGTGGREKLFF
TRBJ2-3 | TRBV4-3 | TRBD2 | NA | TGCGCCAGCAGCCAAGATTTAAGGGCTAGCGGCCTTACAGATACGCAGTATTTT | CASSQDLRASGLTDTQYF
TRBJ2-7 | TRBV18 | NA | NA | TGTGCCAGCTCACCAGGATACGAGCAGTACTTC | CASSPGYEQYF
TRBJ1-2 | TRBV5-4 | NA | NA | TGTGCCAGCAGCTGGGACAATAACTATGGCTACACCTTC | CASSWDNNYGYTF
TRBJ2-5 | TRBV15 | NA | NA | TGTGCCACCAGCAGAGTGGGTGGGGTACAGGAGACCCAGTACTTC | CATSRVGGVQETQYF
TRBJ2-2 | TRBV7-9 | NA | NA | TGTGCCAGCAGCTTAGACAACTTGAGGGGCGGGGAGCTGTTTTTT | CASSLDNLRGGELFF
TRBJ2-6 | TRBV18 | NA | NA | TGTGCCAGCTCAAAACGGGAGAGTGCTGGGGCCAACGTCCTGACTTTC | CASSKRESAGANVLTF
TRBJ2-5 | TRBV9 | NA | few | TGTGCCAGCAGCGTAGGTACAGACCAGGGAGAGACCCAGTACTTC | CASSVGTDQGETQYF
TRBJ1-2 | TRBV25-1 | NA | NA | TGTGCCAGCAGTGAATTTGGCTACACCTTC | CASSEFGYTF
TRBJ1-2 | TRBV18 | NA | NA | TGTGCCAGCTCACCAATCCCAGGGGAGGAGTATGGCTACACCTTC | CASSPIPGEEYGYTF
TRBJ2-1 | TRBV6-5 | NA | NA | TGTGCCAGCAGTTCGCCTAGAAACAATGAGCAGTTCTTC | CASSSPRNNEQFF
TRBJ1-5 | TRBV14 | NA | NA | TGTGCCAGCAGCCATTACACACCCGGGGGACAGCCCCAGCATTTT | CASSHYTPGGQPQHF